These 11 T cell receptor beta chains were sequenced from one sample in a study of T cell responses to AZD1222 COVID-19 vaccine. Assay: immunoSEQ multiplex PCR; the TCRdb copy retains only in-frame clones and omits some. In the table there are roughly 190,000 clones, roughly 90% of which are singletons. The sequencing here drew on peripheral blood, taken 28 days after the second AZD1222 dose. These receptors all come from an adult who received the AZD1222 COVID-19 vaccine.

This clone showed up just once. In nucleotides, the CDR3 is TGTGCCAGCAGCTTGGACAGGGGCTACGAGCAGTACTTC. It specifies CASSLDRGYEQYF. The chain employs TRBV5-4 and TRBJ2-7; 7 nucleotides agree with TRBD1. CDR3 size: 13 residues. V shed 0 bases and J 3 bases; nucleotides not matched to a gene: 0. Germline V gives CDR1 SGHNT, CDR2 YYREEE (reference sequence).

This sequence joins TRBV5-8 and TRBJ2-7; 12 positions agree with TRBD2. The CDR3 runs 15 residues. CDR1 and CDR2 (germline): SGHTS, YDEGEE. V shed 4 bases, J shed 5 bases, and the junction held 7 bases outside the gene matches. The CDR3: CASSLRLAGAHEQYF. The CDR3 DNA follows: TGTGCCAGCAGCCTGCGACTAGCGGGAGCCCACGAGCAGTACTTC. Full variable domain (outside the CDR3, taken from reference TRBV5-8 and TRBJ2-7): EAGVTQSPTHLIKTRGQQATLRCSPISGHTSVYWYQQALGLGLQFLLWYDEGEERNRGNFPPRFSGRQFPNYSSELNVNALELEDSALYLCASSLRLAGAHEQYFGPGTRLTVT.

The chain combines TRBV30 with TRBJ2-7; 9 positions agree with TRBD2. The CDR3 has 15 residues. Trimming took 0 bases from V and 3 from J; bases not matched to a gene: 6. Per the germline V gene, CDR1 is GTSNPN and CDR2 is SVGIG (reference sequence). The CDR3 nucleotides read TGTGCCTGGAGTGTACGAGGACTAGCGAACTACGAGCAGTACTTC. This gives the protein CAWSVRGLANYEQYF.

This clone appeared a few times. V and J are TRBV4-1 and TRBJ2-1; 7 positions match TRBD2. J was trimmed by 9 bases and V by 2 bases; bases with no gene match: 10. This CDR3 comprises 15 residues. Germline V lookup: CDR1 MGHRA, CDR2 YSYEKL. The CDR3, as DNA: TGCGCCAGCAGCCAACAAAGCGGGGCCTTCTCTGAGCAGTTCTTC. It translates to CASSQQSGAFSEQFF.

The gene calls are TRBV7-9 and TRBJ2-2; TRBD1 matches 7 bases. The CDR3 extends over 15 amino acids. V lost 5 bases and J lost 3; bases outside the gene matches: 6. CDR1 and CDR2 (germline): SEHNR, FQNEAQ (reference sequence). For the CDR3, the DNA is TGTGCCAGCAGCCCCGGTCAGGGGGACACCGGGGAGCTGTTTTTT. This encodes CASSPGQGDTGELFF.

The gene calls are TRBV4-1 and TRBJ1-1; possible D gene TRBD1, 5 bases. V gave up 6 bases and J gave up 6 bases, with 11 bases separating them. The CDR3 has 12 amino acids. CDR1 is MGHRA and CDR2 is YSYEKL in the germline V gene. The CDR3 loop is CASRGDWAEAFF. The CDR3, as DNA: TGCGCCAGCAGGGGGGATTGGGCTGAAGCTTTCTTT.

This chain uses TRBV5-1 with TRBJ2-5; TRBD2 aligns across 8 bases. Losses at the gene ends were 3 bases for V and 5 bases for J; bases not matched to a gene: 9. Germline V gene sequence: CDR1 SGHRS, CDR2 YFSETQ. There are 15 residues in the CDR3. CDR3 region: CASSSSGTRGETQYF. The CDR3 bases are TGCGCCAGCAGCTCCTCCGGGACTAGAGGGGAGACCCAGTACTTC.

This clone has a single count. This chain connects TRBV6-6 to TRBJ2-3, with D possibly TRBD2 on 6 matching bases. The CDR3 runs 15 residues. V lost 7 bases to trimming and J lost 4 bases, with 18 bases between them. Germline loops: CDR1 MNHNY, CDR2 SVGAGI (reference sequence). CDR3 DNA: TGTGCCAGCATCCACGGGGGAAGGCTAGCAGATACGCAGTATTTT. Its translation is CASIHGGRLADTQYF.

CDR3 nucleotide sequence: TGTGCCAGTAGTATAGATCCCCGGGGGAAGGCTGAAGCTTTCTTT. It translates to CASSIDPRGKAEAFF. This chain connects TRBV19 to TRBJ1-1; possible D gene TRBD1, 5 bases. The V end was cut by 0 bases, the J end by 6 bases, with 14 bases between. This CDR3 is built from 15 residues. Germline V gene lookup returns CDR1 LNHDA and CDR2 SQIVND (reference sequence).

This chain uses TRBV5-6 with TRBJ2-2; 8 bases line up with TRBD2. Losses at the gene ends were 3 bases for V and 1 base for J; bases not matched to a gene: 8. The CDR3 is 17 residues long. The V gene's germline CDR1 is SGHDT and CDR2 YYEEEE. This CDR3 reads CASSWLGAGENTGELFF. Written as DNA, the CDR3 is TGTGCCAGCAGCTGGTTGGGAGCGGGGGAGAACACCGGGGAGCTGTTTTTT.

This clone was seen once. The chain recombines TRBV3-1 (or the pseudogene TRBV3-2) with TRBJ2-1; D is uncertain. The CDR3 is 14 residues long. Trimming left V 4 bases short and J 4 bases short, with 11 bases between. Germline CDR1 is LGHDT and CDR2 is YNNKEL (reference sequence). CDR3 residues: CASSRQLQYNEQFF. CDR3 nucleotides: TGTGCCAGCAGCCGCCAGCTCCAATACAATGAGCAGTTCTTC.